Following are 15 T cell receptor beta chains from one sample sequenced in a study of cytomegalovirus exposure and HLA in healthy donors (dated by TCRdb to 2016 to 2017). Library preparation was by the immunoSEQ multiplex PCR assay. The multiplex PCR relied on a mix of 60 forward primers for TCR Vbeta segments and 13 reverse primers for TCR Jbeta segments. In TCRdb, the immuneACCESS table is reduced to in-frame sequences with V and J assigned. These tables do not hold every clone; where another copy was compared, an unresolved V gene accounts for under half, and the others remain unexplained. Here the sample has under 150,000 clones; over 70% occur a single time. The ten biggest clones cover approximately 1.7% of the sample. Sequenced input: PBMCs. These receptors were obtained from a woman aged 40 to 50 in good health and CMV-seronegative.

The chain links TRBV7-3 to TRBJ2-3, with 7 nucleotides matching TRBD1. The germline CDR1 and CDR2 sequences are SGHTA and FQGTGA. The V segment lost 2 bases and the J segment 5 bases; nucleotides outside the gene matches: 7. This CDR3 has 15 residues. The CDR3 here is CASSLEGAPGDTQYF. The CDR3 DNA follows: TGTGCCAGCAGCTTAGAGGGGGCCCCGGGAGATACGCAGTATTTT.

V gene TRBV11-2 combines with J gene TRBJ2-7; 12 bases are shared with TRBD2. This CDR3 spans 17 amino acids. V was clipped by 4 bases and J by 0 bases; unmatched bases: 7. CDR1 is SGHAT, CDR2 FQNNGV, per germline. The CDR3: CASSSPGLAGLSYEQYF. The CDR3, as DNA: TGTGCCAGCAGCTCTCCGGGACTAGCGGGTCTCTCCTACGAGCAGTACTTC.

The chain has TRBV5-1 and TRBJ1-6; 7 bases align to TRBD1. CDR3 size: 13 residues. Germline V gene data show CDR1 as SGHRS and CDR2 as YFSETQ. The V and J ends lost 4 bases and 12 bases, in that order; junction bases with no gene match: 7. For the CDR3, the DNA is TGCGCCAGCAGCCCTCGAGGGGGCCTACCCCTCCACTTT. Encoded protein: CASSPRGGLPLHF.

This clone has only a few counts. The chain employs TRBV27 and TRBJ2-3, with TRBD2 as a possible D gene (5 bases). Trimming left V 4 bases short and J 3 bases short, with 11 bases between. The CDR3 length is 14 residues. Germline-derived CDR1 and CDR2 are MNHEY and SMNVEV (reference sequence). The chain's CDR3 is CASSSQRDTDTQYF. Written as DNA, the CDR3 is TGTGCCAGCAGTTCCCAGAGGGATACAGATACGCAGTATTTT.

The chain carries TRBV6-1 and TRBJ1-1; 8 bases fit TRBD1. The V gene end was trimmed by 4 bases and the J gene end by 9 bases; junction bases not matched to a gene: 10. The CDR3 contains 14 residues. CDR1 is MNHNS and CDR2 is SASEGT in the germline V gene. The CDR3 is CASSAFLGQGQAFF. DNA of the CDR3: TGTGCCAGCAGTGCATTTCTAGGACAGGGACAAGCTTTCTTT.

This clone occurred a few times. V usage is TRBV6-5 and J usage is TRBJ2-5; 14 bases line up with TRBD2. Trimming at V came to 7 bases and at J to 3 bases, leaving 4 bases not matched to a gene. The CDR3 spans 15 residues. Germline values: CDR1 MNHEY, CDR2 SVGAGI. The CDR3 is CASMMTSGGEETQYF. CDR3 sequence (DNA): TGTGCCAGCATGATGACTAGCGGGGGGGAAGAGACCCAGTACTTC.

By frequency in the sample, this clone is medium-sized (0.01 to 0.1%). This chain links TRBV5-4 with TRBJ2-7; tentative D call: TRBD1 (6 bases). The germline gives CDR1 SGHNT, CDR2 YYREEE (reference sequence). Between the trimmed V and J ends, which lost 0 bases and 3 bases, there was a span of 28 bases. The CDR3 totals 20 residues. The CDR3 is CASSLVPTRTVPPRFYEQYF. The CDR3 coding sequence is TGTGCCAGCAGCTTGGTCCCAACGCGGACAGTCCCCCCGCGGTTCTACGAGCAGTACTTC.

This chain joins TRBV19 and TRBJ2-3; 7 nucleotides align to TRBD2. The CDR3 loop spans 18 amino acids. Trimming removed 0 bases from V and 0 bases from J; junction bases left unmatched: 9. Germline loops: CDR1 LNHDA, CDR2 SQIVND (reference sequence). The CDR3 sequence: CASSIDSPGGSSTDTQYF. The CDR3 DNA reads TGTGCCAGTAGTATAGATTCTCCGGGGGGAAGTAGCACAGATACGCAGTATTTT.

The chain employs TRBV14 and TRBJ1-4; 11 bases map to TRBD1. Germline V CDR1 and CDR2: SGHDN, FVKESK. CDR3 size: 16 residues. V lost 2 bases, J lost 8 bases, and 7 bases stayed unmatched. CDR3 bases: TGTGCCAGCAGCCAAAATCAGGACAGGGGGCGGGAAAAACTGTTTTTT. It is translated as CASSQNQDRGREKLFF.

The rearrangement uses TRBV5-1 and TRBJ1-1; D is possibly TRBD1 (6 bases). V shed 4 bases and J shed 0 bases, with 13 bases lying between them. CDR1 and CDR2 (germline): SGHRS, YFSETQ. The CDR3 is made up of 15 amino acids. The CDR3 coding sequence is TGCGCCAGCAGCAGGGGGGAGGGCGTGAACACTGAAGCTTTCTTT. This sequence encodes CASSRGEGVNTEAFF.

Regarding this clone: One junction end disagrees with the germline gene, perhaps due to a read error. The V call is TRBV5-6, the J call TRBJ1-4; 10 bases line up with TRBD1. The CDR3 has 15 residues. CDR1 is SGHDT and CDR2 is YYEEEE in the germline V gene. In DNA form, the CDR3 reads TGTACCAGCAGCTTGGGACAGGGGCGACTAGAAAAACTGTTTTTT. Amino acid sequence: CTSSLGQGRLEKLFF.

The chain couples TRBV14 to TRBJ1-3; maybe TRBD1 (5 bases). The CDR3 covers 17 residues. V lost 4 bases and J 2 bases, leaving 18 bases between the germline ends. Germline lookup yields CDR1 SGHDN and CDR2 FVKESK. The CDR3 DNA reads TGTGCCAGCAGCCCAGGAGGGGCGACAGTCGCTGGAAACACCATATATTTT. Protein sequence: CASSPGGATVAGNTIYF.

The rearrangement uses TRBV5-4 and TRBJ1-1, with no clear D. The CDR3 length is 15 residues. CDR1 is SGHNT and CDR2 is YYREEE in the germline V gene (reference sequence). Between the trimmed V and J ends, which lost 3 bases and 5 bases, there was a span of 17 bases. Here the CDR3 reads CASSYRAELGTEAFF. Written as DNA, the CDR3 is TGTGCCAGCAGCTATCGGGCAGAACTAGGGACTGAAGCTTTCTTT.

This chain uses TRBV4-2 with TRBJ2-3; possibly TRBD1 for D (6 bases). The CDR3 extends over 17 amino acids. V gave up 0 bases and J gave up 5 bases, with 18 bases separating them. The germline gives CDR1 LGHNA, CDR2 YNFKEQ. Written as DNA, the CDR3 is TGTGCCAGCAGCCAAGATCAAGTTCCAGGGGCCCAAGATACGCAGTATTTT. Protein product: CASSQDQVPGAQDTQYF.

V is TRBV7-3 and J is TRBJ2-6; D is possibly TRBD2 (6 bases). The length of the CDR3 is 14 residues. V was clipped by 5 bases and J by 2 bases, with 7 bases between them. Looked up from germline, CDR1 is SGHTA and CDR2 is FQGTGA. CDR3 residues: CASSAGPGANVLTF. In DNA, the CDR3 is TGTGCCAGCAGCGCGGGACCTGGGGCCAACGTCCTGACTTTC.